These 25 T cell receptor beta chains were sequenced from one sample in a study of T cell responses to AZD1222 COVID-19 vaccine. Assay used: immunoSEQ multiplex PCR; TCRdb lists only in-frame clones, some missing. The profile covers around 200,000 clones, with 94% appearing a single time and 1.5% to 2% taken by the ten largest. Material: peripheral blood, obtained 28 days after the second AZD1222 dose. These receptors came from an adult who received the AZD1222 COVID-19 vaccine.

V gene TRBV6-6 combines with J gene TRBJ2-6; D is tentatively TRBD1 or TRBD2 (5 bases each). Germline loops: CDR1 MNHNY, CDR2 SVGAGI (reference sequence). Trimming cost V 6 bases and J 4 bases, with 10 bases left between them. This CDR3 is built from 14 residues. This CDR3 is CASRSGTGANVLTF. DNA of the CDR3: TGTGCCAGCAGATCAGGGACCGGGGCCAACGTCCTGACTTTC.

CDR3 nucleotides: TGTGCCAGTAGTATTAGCCAGCAGATCTACAACTATGGCTACACCTTC. Translated, it gives CASSISQQIYNYGYTF. The genes are TRBV19 and TRBJ1-2; D is ambiguous. V was pared by 3 bases and J by 2 bases, with 16 bases between. Germline-derived CDR1 and CDR2 are LNHDA and SQIVND (reference sequence). The length of the CDR3 is 16 residues.

The CDR3, as DNA: TGTGCCAGCAGCCAAACCATCCGAGGTCCTAATGAGCAGTTCTTC. As protein: CASSQTIRGPNEQFF. The chain links TRBV14 to TRBJ2-1; D not certain. Trimming pared 2 bases from V and 7 bases from J, leaving 15 bases between. The CDR3 sequence is 15 residues long. Germline assignment: CDR1 SGHDN and CDR2 FVKESK.

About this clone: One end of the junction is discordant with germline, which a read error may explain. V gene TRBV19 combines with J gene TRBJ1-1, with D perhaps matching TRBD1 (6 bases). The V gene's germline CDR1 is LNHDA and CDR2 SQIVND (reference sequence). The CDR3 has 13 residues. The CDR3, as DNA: TGTGCCAGTAGCATAGGACAGTACACTGAAGCTTTCTTT. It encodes CASSIGQYTEAFF.

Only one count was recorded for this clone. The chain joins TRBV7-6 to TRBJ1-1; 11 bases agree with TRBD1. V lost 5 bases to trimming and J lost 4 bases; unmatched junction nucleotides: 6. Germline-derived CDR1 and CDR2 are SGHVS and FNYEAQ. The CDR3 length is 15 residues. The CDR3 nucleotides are TGTGCCAGCAGCACCCCGGGACAGGGGGTCACTGAAGCTTTCTTT. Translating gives CASSTPGQGVTEAFF.

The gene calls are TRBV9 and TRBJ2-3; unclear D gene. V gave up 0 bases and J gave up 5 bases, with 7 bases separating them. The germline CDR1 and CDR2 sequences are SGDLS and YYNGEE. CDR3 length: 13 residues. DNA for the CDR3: TGTGCCAGCAGCGTAGTTACCCTAGATACGCAGTATTTT. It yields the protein CASSVVTLDTQYF.

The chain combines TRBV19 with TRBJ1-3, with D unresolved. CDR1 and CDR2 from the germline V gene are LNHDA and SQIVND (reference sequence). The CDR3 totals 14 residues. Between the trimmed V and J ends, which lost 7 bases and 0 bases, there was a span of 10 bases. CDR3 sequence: CASKSGNSGNTIYF. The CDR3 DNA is TGTGCCAGTAAATCGGGGAACTCTGGAAACACCATATATTTT. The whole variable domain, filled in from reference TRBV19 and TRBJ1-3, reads DGGITQSPKYLFRKEGQNVTLSCEQNLNHDAMYWYRQDPGQGLRLIYYSQIVNDFQKGDIAEGYSVSREKKESFPLTVTSAQKNPTAFYLCASKSGNSGNTIYFGEGSWLTVV.

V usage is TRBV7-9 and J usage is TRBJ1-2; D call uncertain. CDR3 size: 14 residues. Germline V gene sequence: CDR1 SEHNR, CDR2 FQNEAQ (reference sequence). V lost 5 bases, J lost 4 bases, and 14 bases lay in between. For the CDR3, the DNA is TGTGCCAGCAGCCCTCCAGGAACTCTCTATGGCTACACCTTC. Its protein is CASSPPGTLYGYTF.

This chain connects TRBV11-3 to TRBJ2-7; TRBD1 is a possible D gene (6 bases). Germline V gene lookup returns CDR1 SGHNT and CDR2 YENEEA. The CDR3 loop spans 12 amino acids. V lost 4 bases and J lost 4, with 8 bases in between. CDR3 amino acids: CASSSQGYEQYF. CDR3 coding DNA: TGTGCCAGCAGCTCCCAGGGGTACGAGCAGTACTTC. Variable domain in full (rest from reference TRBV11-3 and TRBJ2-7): EAGVVQSPRYKIIEKKQPVAFWCNPISGHNTLYWYLQNLGQGPELLIRYENEEAVDDSQLPKDRFSAERLKGVDSTLKIQPAELGDSAVYLCASSSQGYEQYFGPGTRLTVT.

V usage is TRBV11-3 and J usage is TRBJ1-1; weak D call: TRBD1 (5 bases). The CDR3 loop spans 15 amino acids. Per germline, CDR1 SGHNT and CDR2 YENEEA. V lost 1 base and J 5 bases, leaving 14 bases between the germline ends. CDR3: CASSLGTPGSTEAFF. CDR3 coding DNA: TGTGCCAGCAGCTTAGGCACGCCAGGGTCTACTGAAGCTTTCTTT.

The CDR3 nucleotides are TGTGCCAGTAGAAACCAGGGGTTGACTGAAGCTTTCTTT. This codes for CASRNQGLTEAFF. The chain is built from TRBV19 and TRBJ1-1; possibly TRBD1 for D (6 bases). The CDR3 is 13 amino acids. V dropped 6 bases and J dropped 5 bases, with 13 bases sitting between them. Germline lookup yields CDR1 LNHDA and CDR2 SQIVND (reference sequence).

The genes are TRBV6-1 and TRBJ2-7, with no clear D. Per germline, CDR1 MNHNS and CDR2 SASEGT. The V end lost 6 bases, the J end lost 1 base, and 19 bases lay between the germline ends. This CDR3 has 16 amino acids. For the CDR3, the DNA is TGTGCCAGCAGCGAATCCGTCTTGTGGGAATCCTACGAGCAGTACTTC. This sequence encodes CASSESVLWESYEQYF.

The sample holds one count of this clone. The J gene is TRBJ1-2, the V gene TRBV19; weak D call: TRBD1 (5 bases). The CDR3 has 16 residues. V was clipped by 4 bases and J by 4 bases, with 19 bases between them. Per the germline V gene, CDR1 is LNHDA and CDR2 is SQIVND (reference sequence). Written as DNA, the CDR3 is TGTGCCAGTAGTACCCTCCTCGCAGGGTATGCCTATGGCTACACCTTC. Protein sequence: CASSTLLAGYAYGYTF.

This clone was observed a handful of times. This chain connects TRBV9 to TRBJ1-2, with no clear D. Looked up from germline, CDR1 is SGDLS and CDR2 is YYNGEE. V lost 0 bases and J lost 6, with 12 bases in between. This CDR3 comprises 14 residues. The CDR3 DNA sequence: TGTGCCAGCAGCGTAGTTGGAAGTATGGATGGCTACACCTTC. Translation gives CASSVVGSMDGYTF.

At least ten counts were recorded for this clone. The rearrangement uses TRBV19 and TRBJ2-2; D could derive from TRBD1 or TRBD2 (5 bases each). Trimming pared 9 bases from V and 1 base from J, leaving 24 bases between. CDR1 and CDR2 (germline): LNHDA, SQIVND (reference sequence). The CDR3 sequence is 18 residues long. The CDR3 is CASHGTETETENTGELFF. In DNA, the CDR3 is TGTGCCAGCCATGGGACGGAGACCGAGACTGAGAACACCGGGGAGCTGTTTTTT.

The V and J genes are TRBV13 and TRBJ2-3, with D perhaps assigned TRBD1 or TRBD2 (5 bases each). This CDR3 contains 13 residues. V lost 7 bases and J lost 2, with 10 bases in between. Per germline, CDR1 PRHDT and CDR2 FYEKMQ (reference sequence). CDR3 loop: CASKGTNTDTQYF. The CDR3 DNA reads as TGTGCCAGCAAGGGGACCAACACAGATACGCAGTATTTT.

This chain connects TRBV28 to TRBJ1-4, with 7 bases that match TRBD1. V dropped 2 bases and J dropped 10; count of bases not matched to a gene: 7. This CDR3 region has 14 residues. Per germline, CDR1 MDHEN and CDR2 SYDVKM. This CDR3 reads CASSLGGQAGKLFF. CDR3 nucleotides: TGTGCCAGCAGTTTAGGAGGACAGGCAGGAAAACTGTTTTTT.

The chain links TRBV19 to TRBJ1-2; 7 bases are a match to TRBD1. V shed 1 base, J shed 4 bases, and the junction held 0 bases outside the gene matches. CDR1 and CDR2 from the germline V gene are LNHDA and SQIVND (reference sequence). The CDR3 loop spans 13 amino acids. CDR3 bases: TGTGCCAGTAGTATAGGACAGGGCTATGGCTACACCTTC. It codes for CASSIGQGYGYTF.

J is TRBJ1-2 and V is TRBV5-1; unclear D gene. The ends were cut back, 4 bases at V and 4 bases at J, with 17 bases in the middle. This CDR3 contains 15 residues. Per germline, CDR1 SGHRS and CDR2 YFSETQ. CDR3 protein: CASSPFGGGGYGYTF. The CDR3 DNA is TGCGCCAGCAGCCCGTTCGGCGGCGGTGGCTATGGCTACACCTTC.

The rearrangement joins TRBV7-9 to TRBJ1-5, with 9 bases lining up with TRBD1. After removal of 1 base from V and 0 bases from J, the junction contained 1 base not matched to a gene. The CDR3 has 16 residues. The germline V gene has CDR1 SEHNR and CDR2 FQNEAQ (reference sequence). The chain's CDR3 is CASSLGTGDSNQPQHF. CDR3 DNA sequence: TGTGCCAGCAGCTTAGGGACAGGGGATAGCAATCAGCCCCAGCATTTT.

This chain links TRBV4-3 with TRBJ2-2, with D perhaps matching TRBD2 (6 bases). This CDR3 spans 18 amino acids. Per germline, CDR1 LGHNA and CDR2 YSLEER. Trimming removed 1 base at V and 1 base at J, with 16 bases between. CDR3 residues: CASSQALNRGLNTGELFF. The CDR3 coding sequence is TGCGCCAGCAGCCAAGCCCTTAATCGGGGGTTGAACACCGGGGAGCTGTTTTTT.

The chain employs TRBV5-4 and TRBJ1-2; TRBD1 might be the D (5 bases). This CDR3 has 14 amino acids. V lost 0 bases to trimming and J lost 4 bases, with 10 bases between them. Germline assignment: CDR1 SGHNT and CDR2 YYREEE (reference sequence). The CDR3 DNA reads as TGTGCCAGCAGCTTGGGGTCAGGGCGCTATGGCTACACCTTC. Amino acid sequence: CASSLGSGRYGYTF.

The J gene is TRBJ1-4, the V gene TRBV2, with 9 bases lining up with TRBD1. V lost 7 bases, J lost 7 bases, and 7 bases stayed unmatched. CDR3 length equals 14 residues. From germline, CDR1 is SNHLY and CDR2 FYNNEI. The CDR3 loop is CASNPGQGSEKLFF. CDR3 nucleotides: TGTGCCAGCAATCCGGGACAGGGTTCTGAAAAACTGTTTTTT. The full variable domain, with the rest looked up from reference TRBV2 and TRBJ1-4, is EPEVTQTPSHQVTQMGQEVILRCVPISNHLYFYWYRQILGQKVEFLVSFYNNEISEKSEIFDDQFSVERPDGSNFTLKIRSTKLEDSAMYFCASNPGQGSEKLFFGSGTQLSVL.

The CDR3 nucleotides read TGTGCCAGTAGTATGGACAGGGCTGGAAACACCATATATTTT. Its translation: CASSMDRAGNTIYF. This rearrangement joins TRBV19 to TRBJ1-3; 8 positions agree with TRBD1. The CDR3 runs 14 residues. CDR1 is LNHDA and CDR2 is SQIVND in the germline V gene (reference sequence). The V and J ends lost 3 bases and 2 bases, in that order; junction bases with no gene match: 0.

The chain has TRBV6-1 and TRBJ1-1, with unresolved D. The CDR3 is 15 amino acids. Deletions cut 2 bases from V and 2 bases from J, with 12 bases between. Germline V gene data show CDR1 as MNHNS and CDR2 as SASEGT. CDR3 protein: CASSEKALINTEAFF. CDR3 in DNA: TGTGCCAGCAGTGAAAAAGCCCTTATCAACACTGAAGCTTTCTTT.